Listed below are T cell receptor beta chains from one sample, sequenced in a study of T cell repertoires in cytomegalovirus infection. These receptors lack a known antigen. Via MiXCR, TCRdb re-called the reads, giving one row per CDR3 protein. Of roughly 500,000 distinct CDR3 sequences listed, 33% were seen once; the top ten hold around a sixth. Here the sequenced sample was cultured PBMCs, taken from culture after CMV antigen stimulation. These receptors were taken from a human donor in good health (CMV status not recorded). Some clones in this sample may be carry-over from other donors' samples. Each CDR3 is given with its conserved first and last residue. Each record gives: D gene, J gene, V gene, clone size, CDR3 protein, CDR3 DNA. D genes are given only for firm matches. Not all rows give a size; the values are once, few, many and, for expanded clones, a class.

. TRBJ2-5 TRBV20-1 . CSARDWQGRETQYF TGCAGTGCTAGAGATTGGCAGGGGCGAGAGACCCAGTACTTC
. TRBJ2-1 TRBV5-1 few CASRTGTISNEQFF TGCGCCAGCAGAACCGGGACCATATCAAATGAGCAGTTCTTC
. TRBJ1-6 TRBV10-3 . CAISESTGPLHF TGTGCCATCAGTGAGTCGACAGGACCCCTCCACTTT
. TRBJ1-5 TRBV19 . CASSPGDNQPQHF TGTGCCAGTAGCCCCGGGGATAATCAGCCCCAGCATTTT
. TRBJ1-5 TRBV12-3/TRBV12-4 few CASRPSTINQPQHF TGTGCCAGCAGACCTAGCACTATCAATCAGCCCCAGCATTTT
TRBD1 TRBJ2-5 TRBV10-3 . CAISDRAGQGPETQYF TGTGCCATCAGTGATCGTGCGGGACAGGGGCCAGAGACCCAGTACTTC
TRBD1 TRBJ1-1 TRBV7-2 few CASRGQGLPEAFF TGTGCCAGCAGGGGACAGGGGCTGCCTGAAGCTTTCTTT
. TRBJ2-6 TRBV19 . CASKAVPVSGANVLTF TGTGCCAGTAAAGCAGTTCCGGTATCTGGGGCCAACGTCCTGACTTTC
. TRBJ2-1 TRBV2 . CASSVRDEQFF TGTGCCAGCAGTGTAAGAGATGAGCAGTTCTTC
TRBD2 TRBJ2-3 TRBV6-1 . CASSRLAGYTDTQYF TGTGCCAGCAGTAGACTAGCAGGATACACAGATACGCAGTATTTT
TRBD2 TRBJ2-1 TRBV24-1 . CATSGTSGFNEQFF TGTGCCACCAGTGGTACTAGCGGCTTCAATGAGCAGTTCTTC
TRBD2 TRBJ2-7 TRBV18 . CASSPLAGGIYEQYF TGTGCCAGCTCACCGCTAGCGGGAGGGATCTACGAGCAGTACTTC
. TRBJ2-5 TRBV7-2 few CASSLVRVGGGEETQYF TGTGCCAGCAGCTTAGTCCGGGTCGGAGGGGGGGAAGAGACCCAGTACTTC
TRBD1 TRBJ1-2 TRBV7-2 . CASSWGPGQGYGYTF TGTGCCAGCAGCTGGGGGCCGGGACAGGGTTATGGCTACACCTTC
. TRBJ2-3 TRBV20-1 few CSAVIGDSTDTQYF TGCAGTGCTGTGATCGGGGACAGCACAGATACGCAGTATTTT
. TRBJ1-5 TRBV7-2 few CASSPRQANQPQHF TGTGCCAGCAGCCCCCGACAGGCTAATCAGCCCCAGCATTTT
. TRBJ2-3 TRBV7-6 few CASSPRGGAGTDTQYF TGTGCCAGCAGCCCCCGGGGCGGAGCTGGCACAGATACGCAGTATTTT
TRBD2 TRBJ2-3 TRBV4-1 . CASSQDASGIVGDTQYF TGCGCCAGCAGCCAAGATGCCAGCGGGATAGTCGGAGATACGCAGTATTTT
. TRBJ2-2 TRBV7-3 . CASSFITGELFF TGTGCCAGCAGCTTTATTACCGGGGAGCTGTTTTTT
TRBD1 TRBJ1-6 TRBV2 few CASRDRGHSPLHF TGTGCCAGCAGGGACAGGGGCCATTCACCCCTCCACTTT
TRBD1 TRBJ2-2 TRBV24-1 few CATSDPPGTGGNTGELFF TGTGCCACCAGTGATCCGCCGGGGACAGGGGGCAACACCGGGGAGCTGTTTTTT
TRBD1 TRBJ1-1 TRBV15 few CATSWDRNTEAFF TGTGCCACCAGTTGGGACAGGAACACTGAGGCTTTCTTT
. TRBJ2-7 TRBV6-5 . CASGGDYEQYF TGTGCCAGCGGAGGGGACTACGAGCAGTACTTC
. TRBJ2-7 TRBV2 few CASQAGTYEQYF TGTGCCAGCCAAGCGGGCACCTACGAGCAGTACTTC
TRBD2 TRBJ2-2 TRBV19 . CASSLLAGTLNTGELFF TGTGCCAGTTCGTTACTAGCGGGAACTCTGAACACCGGGGAGCTGTTTTTT
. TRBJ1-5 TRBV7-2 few CASSLTGLFNQPQHF TGTGCCAGCAGCTTAACAGGATTGTTTAATCAGCCCCAGCATTTT
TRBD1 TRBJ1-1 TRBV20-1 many CSARGGQGAFF TGCAGTGCTAGAGGGGGACAGGGAGCTTTCTTT
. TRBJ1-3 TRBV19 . CATYNRAGSGNTIYF TGTGCCACTTACAACAGGGCTGGCTCTGGAAACACCATATATTTT
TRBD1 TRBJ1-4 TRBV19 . CASSPRDRGRTNEKLFF TGTGCCAGTAGTCCCAGGGACAGGGGGCGAACTAATGAAAAACTGTTTTTT
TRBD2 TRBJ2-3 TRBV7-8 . CASLLAGTDTQYF TGTGCCAGCCTTCTAGCGGGCACAGATACGCAGTATTTT
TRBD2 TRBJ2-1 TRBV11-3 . CASSRTRTVEQFF TGTGCCAGCAGCCGGACTAGAACGGTTGAGCAGTTCTTC
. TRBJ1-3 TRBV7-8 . CASTQRGDLSGNTIYF TGTGCCAGCACCCAGCGGGGGGACCTCTCTGGAAACACCATATATTTT
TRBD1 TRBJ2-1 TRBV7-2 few CASSLAKGANEQFF TGTGCCAGCAGCTTAGCGAAGGGGGCGAATGAGCAGTTCTTC
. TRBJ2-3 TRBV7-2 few CASSLAGSGTDTQYF TGTGCCAGCAGCTTAGCGGGAAGTGGGACAGATACGCAGTATTTT
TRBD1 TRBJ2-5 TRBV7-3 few CASSLTSTGGQETQYF TGTGCCAGCAGCTTAACTTCGACAGGGGGCCAAGAGACCCAGTACTTC
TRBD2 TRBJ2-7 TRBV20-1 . CSASKTSGRAGLTYEQYF TGCAGTGCTAGTAAGACTAGCGGGAGGGCCGGTTTAACCTACGAGCAGTACTTC
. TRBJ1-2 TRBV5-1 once CASSLAPSVGYTF TGCGCCAGCAGCTTAGCCCCCTCGGTTGGCTACACCTTC
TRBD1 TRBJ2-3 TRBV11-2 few CASSLDNTGGRYTQYF TGTGCCAGCAGCTTAGATAATACAGGGGGCAGGTATACGCAGTATTTT
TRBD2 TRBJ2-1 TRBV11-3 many CASSVTSGSYNEQFF TGTGCCAGCAGCGTCACTAGCGGCTCCTACAATGAGCAGTTCTTC
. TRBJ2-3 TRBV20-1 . CSATQYTDTQYF TGCAGTGCTACTCAGTACACAGATACGCAGTATTTT
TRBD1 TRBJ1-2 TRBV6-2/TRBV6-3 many CASSYSGQTYGYTF TGTGCCAGCAGTTACTCGGGACAGACTTATGGCTACACCTTC